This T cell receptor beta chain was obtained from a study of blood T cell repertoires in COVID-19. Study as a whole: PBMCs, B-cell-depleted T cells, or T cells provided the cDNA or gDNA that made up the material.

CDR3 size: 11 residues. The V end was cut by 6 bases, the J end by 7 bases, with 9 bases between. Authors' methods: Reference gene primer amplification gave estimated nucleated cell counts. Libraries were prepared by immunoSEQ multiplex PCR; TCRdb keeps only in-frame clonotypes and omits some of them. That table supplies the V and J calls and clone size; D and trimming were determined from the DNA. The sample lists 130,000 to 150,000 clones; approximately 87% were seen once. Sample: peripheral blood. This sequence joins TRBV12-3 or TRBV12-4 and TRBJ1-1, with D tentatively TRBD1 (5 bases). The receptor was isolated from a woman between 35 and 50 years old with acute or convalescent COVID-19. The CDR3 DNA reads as TGTGCCAGCAGCCACAGGTTTGAAGCTTTCTTT. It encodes CASSHRFEAFF.